The 10 T cell receptor beta chains listed next were all sequenced from one sample in a study of Graves' ophthalmopathy and Graves' hyperthyroidism. As the template, RNA transcripts were used to amplify TCR beta CDR3 regions. In the first round, RT-PCR was carried out with HTBI primers, and a multiplex PCR formed the second round. TCRdb used MiXCR to reprocess the multiplex PCR reads, holding one entry per CDR3 protein. The table records hundreds of thousands of distinct CDR3 sequences, approximately 22% of them present only once. Sequenced: peripheral blood. The receptors here all came from a woman aged 18-29 years with stable Graves' hyperthyroidism. Some clones in this sample may be carry-over from other donors' samples.

The chain joins TRBV20-1 to TRBJ1-1; 10 bases line up with TRBD1. V dropped 6 bases and J dropped 6; count of bases not matched to a gene: 7. Germline V gene data show CDR1 as DFQATT and CDR2 as SNEGSKA (reference sequence). The CDR3 extends over 13 amino acids. CDR3 sequence: CSAPGQGISEAFF. The CDR3 nucleotides are TGCAGTGCCCCGGGACAGGGGATCTCTGAAGCTTTCTTT.

Regarding this clonotype: A much larger clonotype is one base distant, so this may be a read error. The CDR3 carries no conserved terminal phenylalanine or tryptophan, so it likely arises from a read error. This chain connects TRBV19 to TRBJ1-5; D is possibly TRBD1 (6 bases). CDR1 LNHDA and CDR2 SQIVND come from the germline V gene (reference sequence). The CDR3 has 16 amino acids. Trimming pared 6 bases from V and 5 bases from J, leaving 20 bases between. The CDR3: CASSQMGGRYDQPQHS. The CDR3 coding sequence is TGTGCCAGTAGCCAAATGGGGGGCAGGTATGATCAGCCCCAGCATTCT.

This clonotype was seen at least ten times. V usage is TRBV6-2 or TRBV6-3 and J usage is TRBJ1-6; TRBD1 matches at 9 bases. V shed 6 bases, J shed 8 bases, and the junction held 8 bases outside the gene matches. Germline values: CDR1 MNHEY, CDR2 SVGEGT. CDR3 length equals 15 residues. CDR3 amino acids: CASSHYRGLDSPLHF. The DNA for the CDR3 is TGTGCCAGCAGCCACTACAGGGGGCTTGATTCACCCCTCCACTTT.

The rearrangement uses TRBV20-1 and TRBJ2-5; 9 bases are a match to TRBD1. CDR1 is DFQATT and CDR2 is SNEGSKA in the germline V gene (reference sequence). Trimming removed 5 bases from V and 5 bases from J; junction bases left unmatched: 6. The CDR3 loop spans 13 amino acids. The DNA of the CDR3 is TGCAGTGCTCTTCGGACAGGGGTGGAGACCCAGTACTTC. Amino acids: CSALRTGVETQYF.

This clonotype was counted at least ten times. This sequence joins TRBV6-1 and TRBJ2-5; 9 nucleotides line up with TRBD2. Per the germline V gene, CDR1 is MNHNS and CDR2 is SASEGT. The CDR3 loop spans 17 amino acids. The V gene end was trimmed by 6 bases and the J gene end by 2 bases; junction bases not matched to a gene: 13. The DNA for the CDR3 is TGTGCCAGCAGCCACCGCGTGGCAGCGGGGGGACAAGAGACCCAGTACTTC. It encodes CASSHRVAAGGQETQYF.

Ten or more counts support this clonotype. The V gene is TRBV9, the J gene TRBJ2-7, with D perhaps TRBD2 (6 bases). This CDR3 is 16 amino acids long. In germline, CDR1 is SGDLS, CDR2 YYNGEE. V was cut by 1 base and J by 2 bases, with 16 bases left in between. CDR3 in DNA: TGTGCCAGCAGCGTACATATGGGGGAGCGGGCCTACGAGCAGTACTTC. It yields the protein CASSVHMGERAYEQYF.

Ten or more counts support this clonotype. V usage is TRBV6-1 and J usage is TRBJ2-2; weak D call: TRBD1 (6 bases). CDR1 and CDR2 (germline): MNHNS, SASEGT. The CDR3 totals 16 residues. The ends were cut back, 2 bases at V and 0 bases at J, with 10 bases in the middle. The CDR3 DNA sequence: TGTGCCAGCAGTGAACCTGGACAGACGAACACCGGGGAGCTGTTTTTT. Translated, it gives CASSEPGQTNTGELFF.

This clonotype has a handful of counts. The chain is built from TRBV27 and TRBJ1-5; D not certain. CDR1 and CDR2 from the germline V gene are MNHEY and SMNVEV (reference sequence). The CDR3 spans 13 residues. Trimming removed 0 bases from V and 5 bases from J, with 5 bases in between. The CDR3 DNA reads as TGTGCCAGCAGTTTATCGGTGCATCAGCCCCAGCATTTT. It encodes CASSLSVHQPQHF.

This clonotype was found a few times. The chain combines TRBV24-1 with TRBJ2-5; possibly TRBD1 for D (5 bases). Germline V gene sequence: CDR1 KGHDR, CDR2 SFDVKD. The CDR3 is 15 residues long. Trimming pared 4 bases from V and 1 base from J, leaving 12 bases between. The DNA of the CDR3 is TGTGCCACCAGTGAACCCGGACAACTCCAAGAGACCCAGTACTTC. It codes for CATSEPGQLQETQYF.

This clonotype has a count of ten or more. The genes are TRBV20-1 and TRBJ2-5, with 8 nucleotides matching TRBD2. The CDR3 consists of 15 residues. Unmatched junction bases numbered 7, after V lost 0 bases and J lost 4 bases. From germline, CDR1 is DFQATT and CDR2 SNEGSKA (reference sequence). CDR3 DNA sequence: TGCAGTGCTAGAGATCCAGCGGGAGTTCGAGAGACCCAGTACTTC. This encodes CSARDPAGVRETQYF.